This T cell receptor (beta chain) was recovered during a study of Graves' ophthalmopathy and Graves' hyperthyroidism. Aged 18 to 65, hyperthyroidism patients had new diagnoses of under 2 months' duration. Study-wide points: Most thyroid clonotypes expanded beyond 0.001 frequency were also found in blood.

Scientists amplified the TCR beta CDR3 regions from RNA transcripts. Amplification began with first-round RT-PCR using HTBI primers, then second-round multiplex PCR was performed. TCRdb reanalysed the multiplex PCR reads using MiXCR and keeps one entry per CDR3 protein. The sample contains around 1,000,000 distinct CDR3 sequences, less than 45% of which appear only once. CDR1 and CDR2 (germline): MNHEY, SVGAGI. The junction had 7 bases not matched to a gene; V was cut back by 5 bases and J by 7 bases. This CDR3 has 13 residues. This clonotype turned up a few times. Its antigen remains unidentified. The clonotype originates from an adult man with Graves' hyperthyroidism. Sample: peripheral blood or thyroid tissue (not recorded which). The V gene is TRBV6-5, the J gene TRBJ1-2, with 7 nucleotides matching TRBD1. The CDR3: CASSQPGGIGYTF. DNA for the CDR3: TGTGCCAGCAGTCAACCAGGGGGGATTGGCTACACCTTC.